This T cell receptor beta chain stems from a study of T cells in Graves' hyperthyroidism and ophthalmopathy. Findings of the study overall: Separating ophthalmopathy from stable hyperthyroidism was achieved by a 13 V-J model. In blood, most of the thyroid clonotypes expanded above 0.001 were also present.

RNA transcripts gave rise to amplified TCR beta CDR3 regions. HTBI primers were used for first-round RT-PCR of the TCR CDR3. TCRdb used MiXCR to reprocess the multiplex PCR reads, holding one entry per CDR3 protein. The data show about 770,000 distinct CDR3 sequences, around 19% seen once. Reasons for excluding patients were uncontrolled infection, other autoimmune disease, pregnancy or lactation. Around 10 ml fresh peripheral blood yielded the PBMCs. Notes on this clonotype: Its antigen is unknown. A junction boundary mismatches the germline segment, possibly from a read error.

This CDR3 contains 15 residues. Germline CDR1 is WNHNN and CDR2 is SYGVQD (reference sequence). J is TRBJ2-3 and V is TRBV10-1; the match to TRBD1 covers 10 bases. The sequence derives from a woman in her forties or fifties with Graves' hyperthyroidism that later progressed to Graves' ophthalmopathy. The sequencing sample was made of blood. CDR3 sequence reads: CAGSEGQGISDTQYF. Written as DNA, the CDR3 is TGCGCCGGCAGTGAGGGACAGGGGATCTCAGATACGCAGTATTTT.